This entry describes one T cell receptor beta chain. Its matching antigen is unknown. The record originates from a study of cytomegalovirus exposure and HLA in healthy donors. Study results and limitations: In vitro work confirmed that three CMV-associated chains recognize CMV antigens.

TCRdb keeps only in-frame clones here, not all; method: immunoSEQ multiplex PCR. The sample carries about 78,000 clones, about 95% recorded once. This CDR3 is 17 amino acids long. Germline CDR1 MGHRA, CDR2 YSYEKL. V was clipped by 2 bases and J by 2 bases; unmatched bases: 7. Sequences were obtained from PBMCs. The chain has TRBV4-1 and TRBJ2-3; 10 bases match TRBD2. The TCR comes from a man aged 18 to 29 in good health and CMV-seropositive. The CDR3 sequence is CASSQQSGRVLTDTQYF. The CDR3 region has the DNA TGCGCCAGCAGCCAACAAAGCGGGAGGGTCCTCACAGATACGCAGTATTTT.